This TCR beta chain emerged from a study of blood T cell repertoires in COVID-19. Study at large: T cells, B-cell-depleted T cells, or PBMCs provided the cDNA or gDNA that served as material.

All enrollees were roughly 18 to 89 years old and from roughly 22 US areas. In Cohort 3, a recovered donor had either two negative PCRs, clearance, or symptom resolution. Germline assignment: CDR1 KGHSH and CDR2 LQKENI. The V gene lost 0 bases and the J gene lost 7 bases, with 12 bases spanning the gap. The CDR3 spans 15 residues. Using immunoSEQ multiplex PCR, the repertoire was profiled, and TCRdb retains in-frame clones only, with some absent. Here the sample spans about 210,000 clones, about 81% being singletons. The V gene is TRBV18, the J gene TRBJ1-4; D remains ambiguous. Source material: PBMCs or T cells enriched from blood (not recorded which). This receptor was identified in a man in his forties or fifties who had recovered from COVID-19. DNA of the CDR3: TGTGCCAGCTCACCACCGGGAGACGCCGGTGAAAAACTGTTTTTT. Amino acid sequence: CASSPPGDAGEKLFF. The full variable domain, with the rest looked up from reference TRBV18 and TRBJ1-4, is NAGVMQNPRHLVRRRGQEARLRCSPMKGHSHVYWYRQLPEEGLKFMVYLQKENIIDESGMPKERFSAEFPKEGPSILRIQQVVRGDSAAYFCASSPPGDAGEKLFFGSGTQLSVL.